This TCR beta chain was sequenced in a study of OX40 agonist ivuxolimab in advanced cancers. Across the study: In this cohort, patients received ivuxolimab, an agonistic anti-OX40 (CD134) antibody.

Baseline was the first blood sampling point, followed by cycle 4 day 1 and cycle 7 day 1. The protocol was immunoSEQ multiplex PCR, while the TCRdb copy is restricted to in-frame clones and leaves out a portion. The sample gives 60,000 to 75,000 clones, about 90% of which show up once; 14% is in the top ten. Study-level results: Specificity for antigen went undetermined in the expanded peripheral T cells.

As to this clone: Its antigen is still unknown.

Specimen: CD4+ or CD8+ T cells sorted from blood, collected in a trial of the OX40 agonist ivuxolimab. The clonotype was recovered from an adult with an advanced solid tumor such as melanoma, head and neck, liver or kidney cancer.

CDR3 nucleotide sequence: TGCGCCAGCAGCCCCGGGGTCATATCGAACACCGGGGAGCTGTTTTTT. It yields the protein CASSPGVISNTGELFF. The rearrangement joins TRBV5-1 to TRBJ2-2, with a possible D match to TRBD2 (5 bases). Germline-derived CDR1 and CDR2 are SGHRS and YFSETQ. V lost 4 bases to trimming and J lost 0 bases, with 13 bases between them. CDR3 length: 16 amino acids.